This TCR beta chain was identified during a study of CD8+CD57+ T cells in acquired aplastic anemia. Study information: Sorted CD4+ and CD8+ cells gave an average of approximately 3.4 ug of DNA.

The length of the CDR3 is 16 residues. Germline V lookup: CDR1 LGHDT, CDR2 YNNKEL (reference sequence). The germline V and J ends were trimmed by 5 bases and 0 bases, with 14 bases remaining between them. This clonotype was picked up many times. TCR beta VDJ and CDR3 profiles were obtained from a genomic DNA template. One entry per CDR3 protein results from TCRdb running MiXCR on the reads. The table lists 250,000 to 350,000 distinct CDR3 sequences, roughly 53% of them singletons. Patients who underwent sequencing had shown CD8+CD57+ cell expansion by flow cytometry. All patients had severe acquired aplastic anemia.

The chain carries TRBV3-1 and TRBJ1-3; tentatively, D is TRBD1 (6 bases). The sample comprised sorted CD4+, CD8+, or CD8+CD57+ T cells (not recorded which) from PBMCs. This receptor was taken from a human donor with aplastic anemia. The CDR3, as DNA: TGTGCCAGCAGCTCGACAGGACTTCACTCTGGAAACACCATATATTTT. It codes for CASSSTGLHSGNTIYF.